This T cell receptor (beta chain) emerged from a study of CD8 T cells in ankylosing spondylitis. V lost 5 bases and J lost 5; bases outside the gene matches: 6. Germline V CDR1 and CDR2: SEHNR, FQNEAQ (reference sequence). The CDR3 totals 14 residues. Study findings and constraints: Clones linked to disease were reported to show significant enrichment in matched ankylosing spondylitis synovial fluid.

As the method for making TCR beta libraries, quantitative 5'-RACE with molecular barcodes was used. TCRdb called the 5' RACE reads again in MiXCR, with one record for every CDR3 protein. Of approximately 250,000 distinct CDR3 sequences listed, over 9.5% are singletons. This clonotype was seen many times. Its antigen is undetermined. V is TRBV7-9 and J is TRBJ2-1; 7 bases match TRBD1. Material: blood, either unsorted or a sorted T cell fraction (not recorded which). This sequence originates from a male donor with ankylosing spondylitis or in good health (not recorded which). CDR3 bases: TGTGCCAGCAGCCTGACAGGGTTAGACAATGAGCAGTTCTTC. Amino acids: CASSLTGLDNEQFF.